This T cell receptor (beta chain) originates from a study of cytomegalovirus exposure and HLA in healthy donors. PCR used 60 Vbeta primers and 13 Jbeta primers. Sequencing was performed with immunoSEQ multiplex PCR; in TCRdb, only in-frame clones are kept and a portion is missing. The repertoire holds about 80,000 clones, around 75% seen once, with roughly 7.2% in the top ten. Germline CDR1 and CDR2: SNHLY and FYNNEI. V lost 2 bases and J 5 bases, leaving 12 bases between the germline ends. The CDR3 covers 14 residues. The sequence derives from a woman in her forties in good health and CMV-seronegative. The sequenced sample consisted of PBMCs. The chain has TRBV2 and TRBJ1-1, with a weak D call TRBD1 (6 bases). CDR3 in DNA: TGTGCCAGCAGTGAACGGGCCCAGGGGACTGAAGCTTTCTTT. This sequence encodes CASSERAQGTEAFF. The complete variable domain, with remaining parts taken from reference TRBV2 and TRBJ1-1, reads EPEVTQTPSHQVTQMGQEVILRCVPISNHLYFYWYRQILGQKVEFLVSFYNNEISEKSEIFDDQFSVERPDGSNFTLKIRSTKLEDSAMYFCASSERAQGTEAFFGQGTRLTVV.